This T cell receptor (beta chain) was captured in a study of blood T cell repertoires in COVID-19 (dated by TCRdb to about 2020). Concerning the study at large: Samples from collaborators originated in the United States, Italy and Spain and spanned both the acute and convalescent phases of COVID-19. Subjects who had been exposed to COVID-19, were actively infected with it, or had recovered from it provided the deeply sampled blood TCRbeta repertoires that made up the dataset. The samples were drawn from two sources: the first 160 participants of the ongoing ImmuneRACE study, and fewer than 1,500 subjects contributed by 6 global collaborators. The sample metadata nearly always contained a de-identified subject ID, COVID-19 status, age in years and sex. Where available, HLA class I and class II types were obtained from metadata supplied by the sample provider rather than from assay-based typing. The material from the prospective study consisted of cDNA or gDNA derived from T cells, B-cell-depleted T cells, or PBMCs. A freely available public database, intended as a resource for researchers studying the immune response to SARS-CoV-2, is where the repertoires were released.

This clone was seen only a few times. Its antigen has not been determined. Within one base of it there is no much larger clone, and no base qualities were kept. Broader findings and caveats from the paper: The quantity of clinical and demographic metadata differed by source and by participant and was supplied without curation.

TCRbeta CDR3 regions were amplified from genomic DNA using the immunoSEQ Assay, a bias-controlled multiplex PCR. Turning to the authors' computational methods: Nucleated cell counts per sample were estimated from amplification of reference gene primers within the assay. Sequence reads were collapsed and filtered to measure the absolute abundance of every unique TCRbeta CDR3 rearrangement. For each sample, productive Simpson clonality was calculated by taking the square root of Simpson's diversity index across productive rearrangements. This immuneACCESS table, as held by TCRdb, lists in-frame sequences with V and J called but not all clones. Of the missing ones, under half trace to an unresolved V gene in checked studies; the others have no known cause. The DNA was the basis for D and trimming; V, J and clone size are from that table. The sample profile shows about 260,000 clones; roughly 80% of them were found once. 8% to 10% of the sample rests with the top ten.

Via the germline V gene, CDR1 is SGHRS and CDR2 YFSETQ. From the cysteine up to the phenylalanine, the CDR3 has a length of 19 residues. CDR3 DNA is the only sequence kept; it has 57 bases, read in frame from the first base. After removal of 6 bases from V and 4 bases from J, the junction retains 19 bases not matched to a gene. A second Seattle source provided samples from volunteer blood donors who had recovered from COVID-19. Collaborating institutions collected whole blood in K2EDTA tubes following their own protocols. For TCRbeta analysis, collaborators shipped samples in one of three forms: frozen whole blood, isolated PBMCs, or DNA extracted from either of those sample types.

The source material was peripheral blood. The clonotype was recovered from a woman aged 45-59 years who had recovered from COVID-19. This sequence uses TRBV5-1 and TRBJ2-2, and 9 bases in between align with TRBD1. The DNA sequence is TGCGCCAGCAACCTGGGACAGGGTACACTCCGAATTCTCACCGGGGAGCTGTTTTTT. Its protein is CASNLGQGTLRILTGELFF.